This record concerns one T cell receptor beta chain sequence. Its antigen is still unknown. These data come from a study of shared clonotypes between healthy human individuals. General study points: Compared with clonotypes that all four donors shared, non-shared clonotypes had lower generation probabilities.

TCRdb keeps only in-frame clones here, not all; method: immunoSEQ multiplex PCR. The sample carries roughly 1,000,000 clones, about four fifths recorded once. This CDR3 is built from 17 residues. V lost 3 bases to trimming and J lost 1 base; unmatched junction nucleotides: 7. Germline V gene lookup returns CDR1 SGHRS and CDR2 YFSETQ. Input material: memory CD4+ T cells from PBMCs. The subset: CD45RA-negative fraction. V is TRBV5-1 and J is TRBJ2-5, with 12 bases matching TRBD2. This clonotype was sampled from a man aged 18 to 29 in good health. Some clones in this sample may be carry-over from other donors' samples. CDR3 residues: CASSSPLAGGLQETQYF. The CDR3 bases are TGCGCCAGCAGCTCCCCTCTAGCGGGAGGGCTCCAAGAGACCCAGTACTTC.